The 16 T cell receptor beta chains below come from one sample, sequenced in a study of T cells in Graves' hyperthyroidism and ophthalmopathy. Amplified TCR beta CDR3 regions came from RNA transcripts. In the first-round RT-PCR of the TCR CDR3, the HTBI primer set was used. MiXCR, run by TCRdb on the multiplex PCR reads, gives a single entry per CDR3 protein. The sample carries 500,000 to 600,000 distinct CDR3 sequences, 40% to 50% recorded once. Sequences were obtained from peripheral blood or thyroid tissue (not recorded which). All receptors derive from an adult woman with Graves' disease, either hyperthyroidism or ophthalmopathy (not recorded which).

This clonotype was picked up many times. The chain carries TRBV12-3 or TRBV12-4 and TRBJ2-3; D unresolved. This CDR3 has 14 amino acids. V lost 1 base to trimming and J lost 1 base, with 6 bases between them. DNA of the CDR3: TGTGCCAGCAGTTTAGGGTGGGGCACAGATACGCAGTATTTT. Translation gives CASSLGWGTDTQYF.

The CDR3 loop reads CASSITGRSPLHF. CDR3 DNA sequence: TGTGCCAGCAGTATAACAGGGAGATCACCCCTCCACTTT. This chain links TRBV11-2 with TRBJ1-6; possible D gene TRBD1, 6 bases. CDR3 length equals 13 residues. Germline-derived CDR1 and CDR2 are SGHAT and FQNNGV. Between the trimmed V and J ends, which lost 6 bases and 10 bases, there was a span of 13 bases.

At least ten counts were recorded for this clonotype. This chain joins TRBV2 and TRBJ1-2; 8 positions agree with TRBD1. The germline CDR1 and CDR2 sequences are SNHLY and FYNNEI. V was pared by 6 bases and J by 10 bases, with 10 bases of the junction left unmatched. CDR3 size: 13 residues. CDR3 nucleotide sequence: TGTGCCAGCAGCACCGACAGGGGCCGCTCCTACACCTTC. It codes for CASSTDRGRSYTF.

The gene calls are TRBV18 and TRBJ1-1; D is undetermined. Germline V gives CDR1 KGHSH, CDR2 LQKENI. The V end lost 3 bases, the J end lost 11 bases, and 16 bases lay between the germline ends. This CDR3 is built from 13 residues. The CDR3 region is CASSPEVTLTAFF. The CDR3 coding sequence is TGTGCCAGCTCACCCGAAGTGACGCTCACCGCTTTCTTT.

This clonotype has a handful of counts. The rearrangement joins TRBV2 to TRBJ2-6; D gene unclear. CDR3 length: 13 residues. Germline values: CDR1 SNHLY, CDR2 FYNNEI. V shed 6 bases and J shed 0 bases, with 3 bases lying between them. CDR3 DNA sequence: TGTGCCAGCAGGAACTCTGGGGCCAACGTCCTGACTTTC. Its protein is CASRNSGANVLTF.

V and J are TRBV29-1 and TRBJ1-1; 8 bases map to TRBD1. Germline V gives CDR1 SQVTM, CDR2 ANQGSEA. This CDR3 contains 14 residues. J gave up 5 bases and V 4 bases, and 9 bases lay outside the gene matches. The CDR3 spells CSVGQGAGGTEAFF. The CDR3 DNA reads TGCAGCGTTGGTCAGGGGGCGGGAGGAACTGAAGCTTTCTTT. The full variable domain, with the rest looked up from reference TRBV29-1 and TRBJ1-1, is SAVISQKPSRDICQRGTSLTIQCQVDSQVTMMFWYRQQPGQSLTLIATANQGSEATYESGFVIDKFPISRPNLTFSTLTVSNMSPEDSSIYLCSVGQGAGGTEAFFGQGTRLTVV.

This clonotype showed up just once. V and J are TRBV9 and TRBJ1-1; possible D gene TRBD1, 5 bases. From germline, CDR1 is SGDLS and CDR2 YYNGEE. The V end lost 4 bases, the J end lost 1 base, and 8 bases lay between the germline ends. The CDR3 contains 13 residues. CDR3 sequence reads: CASSRRENTEAFF. As DNA, the CDR3 is TGTGCCAGCAGCCGCAGGGAGAACACTGAAGCTTTCTTT.

This clonotype came up many times. This chain links TRBV14 with TRBJ2-6; tentatively, D is TRBD1 (7 bases). The CDR3 runs 18 residues. V lost 2 bases and J 0 bases, leaving 14 bases between the germline ends. The germline V gene encodes CDR1 SGHDN and CDR2 FVKESK. CDR3 in amino acids: CASSQLQGGTSGANVLTF. In DNA, the CDR3 is TGTGCCAGCAGCCAACTCCAGGGGGGCACCTCTGGGGCCAACGTCCTGACTTTC.

This rearrangement joins TRBV11-2 to TRBJ1-4, with D possibly TRBD1 on 5 matching bases. Trimming left V 5 bases short and J 7 bases short, with 14 bases between. Germline-derived CDR1 and CDR2 are SGHAT and FQNNGV. The CDR3 extends over 14 amino acids. CDR3 DNA: TGTGCCAGCAGCCCGCCGGGGGACGTTGAAAAACTGTTTTTT. Its translation is CASSPPGDVEKLFF.

This clonotype appeared a few times. This chain links TRBV2 with TRBJ1-1; TRBD1 aligns across 7 bases. The J segment lost 3 bases and the V segment lost 6 bases, leaving 13 bases of the junction unmatched. The germline V gene has CDR1 SNHLY and CDR2 FYNNEI. There are 16 residues in the CDR3. CDR3 nucleotides: TGTGCCAGCAGGGGGACAGACGAAATCTTTGACACTGAAGCTTTCTTT. This codes for CASRGTDEIFDTEAFF.

This clonotype was observed at least ten times. A much larger clone lies a single base off, so this may be a read error. V is TRBV5-4 and J is TRBJ1-1; D not resolved. V dropped 3 bases and J dropped 0 bases, with 3 bases sitting between them. CDR1 and CDR2 (germline): SGHNT, YYREEE (reference sequence). This CDR3 has 12 residues. The CDR3 region is CASSWMNTEAFF. CDR3 sequence (DNA): TGTGCCAGCAGCTGGATGAACACTGAAGCTTTCTTT.

The chain couples TRBV29-1 to TRBJ2-5; 8 bases align to TRBD2. The CDR3 extends over 12 amino acids. Germline V CDR1 and CDR2: SQVTM, ANQGSEA. V shed 3 bases, J shed 5 bases, and the junction held 2 bases outside the gene matches. The CDR3 spells CSVDGGRETQYF. As DNA, the CDR3 is TGCAGCGTTGACGGCGGGAGGGAGACCCAGTACTTC.

This clonotype was counted many times. V gene TRBV4-2 combines with J gene TRBJ1-6, with D maybe TRBD1 (6 bases). Between the trimmed V and J ends, which lost 2 bases and 5 bases, there was a span of 13 bases. CDR3 size: 16 residues. Germline V lookup: CDR1 LGHNA, CDR2 YNFKEQ. CDR3 nucleotide sequence: TGTGCCAGCAGCCAACCATTGGGGGCTAATAATTCACCCCTCCACTTT. Its protein is CASSQPLGANNSPLHF.

The V call is TRBV7-8, the J call TRBJ2-2; possibly TRBD2 for D (5 bases). The germline CDR1 and CDR2 sequences are SGHVS and FQNEAQ. Trimming removed 2 bases at V and 6 bases at J, with 13 bases between. There are 15 residues in the CDR3. The CDR3 is CASSLSDVGAGELFF. CDR3 nucleotides: TGTGCCAGCAGCTTAAGTGACGTCGGGGCCGGGGAGCTGTTTTTT.

This clonotype was observed once. The genes are TRBV5-1 and TRBJ1-1, with D unresolved. CDR1 is SGHRS and CDR2 is YFSETQ in the germline V gene. The germline V and J ends were trimmed by 2 bases and 5 bases, with 13 bases remaining between them. CDR3 length equals 14 residues. The CDR3: CASSLHTGITEAFF. CDR3 bases: TGCGCCAGCAGCTTACACACTGGGATTACTGAAGCTTTCTTT.

This clonotype was observed many times. The V and J genes are TRBV11-3 and TRBJ2-7, with D unclear. The length of the CDR3 is 15 residues. V lost 5 bases and J 2 bases, leaving 16 bases between the germline ends. Germline V gene lookup returns CDR1 SGHNT and CDR2 YENEEA. The CDR3 region has the DNA TGTGCCAGCAGCCCAAGCTTTAGGGCAACCTACGAGCAGTACTTC. It translates to CASSPSFRATYEQYF. The full variable domain, completed using reference TRBV11-3 and TRBJ2-7, is EAGVVQSPRYKIIEKKQPVAFWCNPISGHNTLYWYLQNLGQGPELLIRYENEEAVDDSQLPKDRFSAERLKGVDSTLKIQPAELGDSAVYLCASSPSFRATYEQYFGPGTRLTVT.